This T cell receptor beta chain was found in a study of beta chain features in type 1 diabetes. Sorting that relied on CD45RO/CCR7/CD25/CD127/CD95/CD27 yielded CD4+ naive, central memory, regulatory and stem cell-like memory cells. Purity above 95% was achieved in all sorted populations. Study results and caveats: When Type 1 diabetes patients were examined, their TCRB CDR3s proved moderately but significantly shorter in all four CD4+ subsets. A PCR bias possibly favoring shorter templates would apply equally to patients and controls.

Germline loops: CDR1 SEHNR, CDR2 FQNEAQ (reference sequence). The CDR3 is 13 residues long. The V and J ends lost 3 bases and 4 bases respectively, with 4 bases between them. This clone was seen ten or more times. No antigen is known for it. Expressed TCRB transcripts got sequenced, as all isolated RNA was reverse transcribed. Read counts averaged roughly 3.7 million for samples of naive, central memory and regulatory T cells. Here immunoSEQ multiplex PCR was the method, and the copy in TCRdb shows in-frame clones only, minus some. The data show 95,000 to 150,000 clones, 16% seen once. V is TRBV7-9 and J is TRBJ2-6; the D is unclear. Sequenced input: central memory CD4+ T cells from blood. This TCR was sampled from a man between 25 and 39 years old with type 1 diabetes. The CDR3 region is CASSFGGANVLTF. For the CDR3, the DNA is TGTGCCAGCAGCTTTGGAGGGGCCAACGTCCTGACTTTC.